This T cell receptor beta chain was documented in a study of identical twins. Template switching added a universal primer binding site, and final cDNA carried unique molecular identifiers. TCRdb used MiXCR to reprocess the 5' RACE reads, holding one entry per CDR3 protein. The sample lists roughly 1,500,000 distinct CDR3 sequences; less than 35% were seen once. This clonotype was found a few times. No antigen is known for it. Notes on the study in general: Models underpredicted monozygotic twin sharing of out-of-frame TCR alpha. Donors were not followed over many years; analysis was cross-sectional.

The sample taken for sequencing was cord blood. This receptor was identified in a newborn girl in good health.

The CDR3 bases are TGTGCCAGCAGCCAAGATTCTGGGACGGCCCAAAATGGCTACACCTTC. Amino acid sequence: CASSQDSGTAQNGYTF. V usage is TRBV4-2 and J usage is TRBJ1-2; tentative D call: TRBD1 (5 bases). This CDR3 contains 16 residues. V gave up 0 bases and J gave up 6 bases, with 17 bases separating them. Germline CDR1 is LGHNA and CDR2 is YNFKEQ.